This TCR beta chain emerged from a study of shared clonotypes between healthy human individuals. In the study overall: Three plates each covered CD4 naive and memory; CD8 naive two, CD8 memory one. Regarding the study as a whole: Represented diversity (both genetic and exposure-history) was limited by the small number of donors.

Points on this clone: Its specificity is not known.

CD8 cells regarded as naive lacked CD45RO, were positively chosen for CCR7, and omitted terminally differentiated effector memory CD45RA+ cells. Every donor, a Caucasian adult, lived in Nashville, Tennessee. In the source study's methods: For the immunoSEQ data, sequences were junction-only without quality scores, so filtering differed. TCRdb keeps only in-frame clones here, not all; method: immunoSEQ multiplex PCR. The V and J calls and the clone size are those of that table, but D and trimming were determined from the DNA. In the table there are hundreds of thousands of clones, around 95% of which are singletons. The receptor's source is a woman under 40 in good health. Sequenced sample: naive CD8+ T cells sorted from blood.

CDR3: CASSLWSGDTEAFF. The CDR3 region has the DNA TGTGCCAGCAGCTTATGGTCAGGGGACACTGAAGCTTTCTTT. The genes are TRBV11-2 and TRBJ1-1, with D maybe TRBD1 (6 bases). CDR1 is SGHAT, CDR2 FQNNGV, per germline. CDR3 size: 14 residues. Trimming pared 2 bases from V and 3 bases from J, leaving 10 bases between. Supplemented by reference TRBV11-2 and TRBJ1-1, the full variable domain reads EAGVAQSPRYKIIEKRQSVAFWCNPISGHATLYWYQQILGQGPKLLIQFQNNGVVDDSQLPKDRFSAERLKGVDSTLKIQPAKLEDSAVYLCASSLWSGDTEAFFGQGTRLTVV.